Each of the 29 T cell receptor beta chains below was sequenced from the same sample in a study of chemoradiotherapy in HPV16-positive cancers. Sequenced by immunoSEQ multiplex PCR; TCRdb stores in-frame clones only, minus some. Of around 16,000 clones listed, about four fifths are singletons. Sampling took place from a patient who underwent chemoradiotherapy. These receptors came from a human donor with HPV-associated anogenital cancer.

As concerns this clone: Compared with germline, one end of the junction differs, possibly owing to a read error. The CDR3 sequence: CASSTWQETIF. The DNA of the CDR3 is TGTGCCAGTAGTACGTGGCAAGAGACGATCTTC. V gene TRBV19 combines with J gene TRBJ2-1; D gene ambiguous. The CDR3 consists of 11 residues. Per the germline V gene, CDR1 is LNHDA and CDR2 is SQIVND (reference sequence).

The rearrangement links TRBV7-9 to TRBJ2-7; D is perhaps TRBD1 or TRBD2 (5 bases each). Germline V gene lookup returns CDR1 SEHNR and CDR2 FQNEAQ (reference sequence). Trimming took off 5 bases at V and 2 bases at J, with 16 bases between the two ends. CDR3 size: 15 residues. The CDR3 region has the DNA TGTGCCAGCAGCAGACCGGGACGGACGACCTACGAGCAGTACTTC. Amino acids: CASSRPGRTTYEQYF.

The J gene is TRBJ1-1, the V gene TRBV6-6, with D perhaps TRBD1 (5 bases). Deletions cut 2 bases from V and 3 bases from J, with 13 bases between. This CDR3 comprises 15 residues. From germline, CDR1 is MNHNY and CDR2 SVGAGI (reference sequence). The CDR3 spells CASSYESGGDTEAFF. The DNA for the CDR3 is TGTGCCAGCAGTTACGAGTCCGGGGGAGACACTGAAGCTTTCTTT.

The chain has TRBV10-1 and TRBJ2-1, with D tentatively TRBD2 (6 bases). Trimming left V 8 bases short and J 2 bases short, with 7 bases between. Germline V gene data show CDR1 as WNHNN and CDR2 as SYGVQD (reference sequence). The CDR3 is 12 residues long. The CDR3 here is CASGGTYNEQFF. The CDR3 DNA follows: TGCGCCAGCGGGGGGACCTACAATGAGCAGTTCTTC.

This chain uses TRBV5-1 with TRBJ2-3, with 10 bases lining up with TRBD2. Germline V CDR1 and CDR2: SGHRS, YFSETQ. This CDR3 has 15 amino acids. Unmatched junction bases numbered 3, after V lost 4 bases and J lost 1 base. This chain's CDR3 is CASSILAGGTDTQYF. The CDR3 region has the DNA TGCGCCAGCAGCATTCTAGCGGGGGGCACAGATACGCAGTATTTT.

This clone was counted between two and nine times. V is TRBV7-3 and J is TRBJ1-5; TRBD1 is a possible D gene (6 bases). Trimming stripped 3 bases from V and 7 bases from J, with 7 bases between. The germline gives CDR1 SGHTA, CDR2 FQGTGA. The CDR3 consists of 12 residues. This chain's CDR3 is CASSFQGQPQHF. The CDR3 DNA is TGTGCCAGCAGCTTTCAGGGGCAGCCCCAGCATTTT.

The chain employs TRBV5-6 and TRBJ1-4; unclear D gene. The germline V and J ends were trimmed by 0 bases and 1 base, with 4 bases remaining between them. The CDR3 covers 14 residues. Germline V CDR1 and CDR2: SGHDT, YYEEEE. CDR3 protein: CASSLAGTNEKLFF. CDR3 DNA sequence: TGTGCCAGCAGCTTGGCTGGAACTAATGAAAAACTGTTTTTT.

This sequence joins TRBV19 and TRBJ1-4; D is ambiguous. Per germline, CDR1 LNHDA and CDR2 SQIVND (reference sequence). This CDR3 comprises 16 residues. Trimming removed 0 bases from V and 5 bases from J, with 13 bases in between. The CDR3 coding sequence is TGTGCCAGTAGTATAGATCGGGAGACCTACAATGAAAAACTGTTTTTT. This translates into CASSIDRETYNEKLFF.

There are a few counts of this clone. In DNA, the CDR3 is TGTGCCAGCAGTAGATCCGGGACAGATAATTCACCCCTCCACTTT. It yields the protein CASSRSGTDNSPLHF. This chain joins TRBV6-6 and TRBJ1-6; TRBD1 matches 7 bases. The CDR3 contains 15 residues. V lost 5 bases, J lost 5 bases, and 6 bases stayed unmatched. The germline V gene has CDR1 MNHNY and CDR2 SVGAGI (reference sequence).

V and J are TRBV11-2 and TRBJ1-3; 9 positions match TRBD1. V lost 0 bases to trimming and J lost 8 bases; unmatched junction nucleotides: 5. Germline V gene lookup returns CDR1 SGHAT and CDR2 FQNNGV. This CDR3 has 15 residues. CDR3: CASSLDGDRADTIYF. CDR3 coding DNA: TGTGCCAGCAGCTTAGATGGGGACAGGGCGGACACCATATATTTT.

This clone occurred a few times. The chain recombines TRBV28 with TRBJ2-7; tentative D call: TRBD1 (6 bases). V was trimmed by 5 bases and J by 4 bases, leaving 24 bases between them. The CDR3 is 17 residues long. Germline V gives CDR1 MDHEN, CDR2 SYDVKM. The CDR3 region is CASSTPTRDIEKYEQYF. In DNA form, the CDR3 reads TGTGCCAGCAGTACACCTACCCGGGACATCGAGAAGTACGAGCAGTACTTC. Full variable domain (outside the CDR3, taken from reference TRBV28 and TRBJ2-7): DVKVTQSSRYLVKRTGEKVFLECVQDMDHENMFWYRQDPGLGLRLIYFSYDVKMKEKGDIPEGYSVSREKKERFSLILESASTNQTSMYLCASSTPTRDIEKYEQYFGPGTRLTVT.

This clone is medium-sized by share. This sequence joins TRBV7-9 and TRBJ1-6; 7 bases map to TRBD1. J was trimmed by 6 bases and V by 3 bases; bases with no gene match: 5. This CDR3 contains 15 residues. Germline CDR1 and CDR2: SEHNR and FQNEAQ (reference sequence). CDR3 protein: CASSFGTATNSPLHF. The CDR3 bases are TGTGCCAGCAGCTTTGGGACAGCCACTAATTCACCCCTCCACTTT.

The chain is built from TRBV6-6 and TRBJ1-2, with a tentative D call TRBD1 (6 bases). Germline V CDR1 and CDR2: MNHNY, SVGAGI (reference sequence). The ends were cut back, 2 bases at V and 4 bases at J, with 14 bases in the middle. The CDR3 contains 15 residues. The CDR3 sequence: CASSYGGATSYGYTF. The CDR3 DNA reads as TGTGCCAGCAGTTACGGGGGGGCTACCTCCTATGGCTACACCTTC.

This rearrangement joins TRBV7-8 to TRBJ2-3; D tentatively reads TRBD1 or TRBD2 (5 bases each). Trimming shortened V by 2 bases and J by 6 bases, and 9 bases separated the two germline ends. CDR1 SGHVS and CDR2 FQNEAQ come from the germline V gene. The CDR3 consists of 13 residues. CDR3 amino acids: CASSLPREDTQYF. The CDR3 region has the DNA TGTGCCAGCAGCTTACCCAGGGAGGATACGCAGTATTTT.

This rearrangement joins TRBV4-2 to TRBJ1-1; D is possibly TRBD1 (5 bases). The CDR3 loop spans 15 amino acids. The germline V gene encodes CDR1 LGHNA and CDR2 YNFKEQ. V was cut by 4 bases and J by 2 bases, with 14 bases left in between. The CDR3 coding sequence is TGTGCCAGCAGCCTTGGGACCCCCGGAAACACTGAAGCTTTCTTT. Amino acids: CASSLGTPGNTEAFF.

CDR3 in amino acids: CASSEDRGGAFF. The CDR3 DNA is TGTGCCAGCAGCGAGGACAGGGGGGGAGCTTTCTTT. The rearrangement uses TRBV5-4 and TRBJ1-1, with 10 bases identical to TRBD1. The V gene's germline CDR1 is SGHNT and CDR2 YYREEE (reference sequence). The V and J ends lost 4 bases and 10 bases, in that order; junction bases with no gene match: 4. This CDR3 comprises 12 residues.

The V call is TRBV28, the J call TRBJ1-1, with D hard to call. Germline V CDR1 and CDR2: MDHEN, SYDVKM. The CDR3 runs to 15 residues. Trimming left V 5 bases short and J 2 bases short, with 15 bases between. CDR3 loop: CASSPPSAGNTEAFF. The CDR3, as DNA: TGTGCCAGCAGTCCCCCCTCTGCCGGAAACACTGAAGCTTTCTTT. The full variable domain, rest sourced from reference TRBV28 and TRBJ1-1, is DVKVTQSSRYLVKRTGEKVFLECVQDMDHENMFWYRQDPGLGLRLIYFSYDVKMKEKGDIPEGYSVSREKKERFSLILESASTNQTSMYLCASSPPSAGNTEAFFGQGTRLTVV.

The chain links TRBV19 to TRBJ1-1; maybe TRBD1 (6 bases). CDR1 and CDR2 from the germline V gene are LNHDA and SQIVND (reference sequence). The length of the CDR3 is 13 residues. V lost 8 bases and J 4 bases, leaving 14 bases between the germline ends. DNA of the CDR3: TGTGCCAGTGCCCCTACAGGGCGCACTGAAGCTTTCTTT. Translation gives CASAPTGRTEAFF. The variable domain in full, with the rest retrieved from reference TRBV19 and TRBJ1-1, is DGGITQSPKYLFRKEGQNVTLSCEQNLNHDAMYWYRQDPGQGLRLIYYSQIVNDFQKGDIAEGYSVSREKKESFPLTVTSAQKNPTAFYLCASAPTGRTEAFFGQGTRLTVV.

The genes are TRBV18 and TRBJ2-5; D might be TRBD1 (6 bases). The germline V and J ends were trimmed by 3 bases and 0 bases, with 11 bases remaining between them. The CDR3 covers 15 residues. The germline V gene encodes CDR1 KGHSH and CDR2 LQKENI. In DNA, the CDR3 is TGTGCCAGCTCACCGCGAAGACAGGACCAAGAGACCCAGTACTTC. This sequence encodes CASSPRRQDQETQYF.

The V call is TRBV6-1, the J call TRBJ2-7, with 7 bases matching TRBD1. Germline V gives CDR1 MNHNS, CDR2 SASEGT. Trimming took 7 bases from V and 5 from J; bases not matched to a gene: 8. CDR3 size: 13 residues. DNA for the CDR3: TGTGCCAGCACCGCGACAGGGTGGGACGAGCAGTACTTC. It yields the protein CASTATGWDEQYF.

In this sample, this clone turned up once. CDR3 nucleotides: TGTGCCAGCAGTGACGTGATCGCGGGGAACACTGAAGCTTTCTTT. It translates to CASSDVIAGNTEAFF. V usage is TRBV2 and J usage is TRBJ1-1; no clear D. This CDR3 has 15 amino acids. Per germline, CDR1 SNHLY and CDR2 FYNNEI. Trimming pared 3 bases from V and 1 base from J, leaving 12 bases between.

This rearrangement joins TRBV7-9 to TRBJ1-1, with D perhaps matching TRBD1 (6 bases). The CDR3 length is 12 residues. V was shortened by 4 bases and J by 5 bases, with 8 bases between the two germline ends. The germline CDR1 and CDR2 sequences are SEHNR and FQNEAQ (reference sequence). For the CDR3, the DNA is TGTGCCAGCAGCTCCGACAGGACTGAAGCTTTCTTT. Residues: CASSSDRTEAFF. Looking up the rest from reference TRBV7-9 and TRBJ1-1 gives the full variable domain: DTGVSQNPRHKITKRGQNVTFRCDPISEHNRLYWYRQTLGQGPEFLTYFQNEAQLEKSRLLSDRFSAERPKGSFSTLEIQRTEQGDSAMYLCASSSDRTEAFFGQGTRLTVV.

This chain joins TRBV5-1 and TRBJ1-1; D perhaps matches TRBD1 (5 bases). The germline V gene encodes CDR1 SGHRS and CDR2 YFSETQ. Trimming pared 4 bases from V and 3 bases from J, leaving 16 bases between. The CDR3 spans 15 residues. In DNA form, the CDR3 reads TGCGCCAGCAGCATTCTTCCGGGGACTCACACTGAAGCTTTCTTT. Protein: CASSILPGTHTEAFF.

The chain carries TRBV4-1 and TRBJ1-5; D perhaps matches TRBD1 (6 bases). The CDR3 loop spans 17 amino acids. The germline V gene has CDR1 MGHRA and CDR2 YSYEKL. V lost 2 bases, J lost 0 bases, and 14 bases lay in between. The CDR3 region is CASSQYTGPLSNQPQHF. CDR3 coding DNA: TGCGCCAGCAGCCAATACACAGGGCCCCTTAGCAATCAGCCCCAGCATTTT.

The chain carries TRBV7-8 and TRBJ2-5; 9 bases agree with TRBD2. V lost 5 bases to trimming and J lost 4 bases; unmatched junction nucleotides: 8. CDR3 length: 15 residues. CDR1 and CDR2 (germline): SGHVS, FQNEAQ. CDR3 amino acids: CASSPAGGRRETQYF. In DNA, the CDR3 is TGTGCCAGCAGCCCTGCGGGGGGGCGCCGAGAGACCCAGTACTTC.

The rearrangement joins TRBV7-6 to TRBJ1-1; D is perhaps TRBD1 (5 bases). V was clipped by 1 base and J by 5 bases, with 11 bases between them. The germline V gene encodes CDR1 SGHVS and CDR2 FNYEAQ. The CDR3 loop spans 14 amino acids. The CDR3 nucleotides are TGTGCCAGCAGCTTAGGTGCGTGGGGGACTGAAGCTTTCTTT. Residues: CASSLGAWGTEAFF.

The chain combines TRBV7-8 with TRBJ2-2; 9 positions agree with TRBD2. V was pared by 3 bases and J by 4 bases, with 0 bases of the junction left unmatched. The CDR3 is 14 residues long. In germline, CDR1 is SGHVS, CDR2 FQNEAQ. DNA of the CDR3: TGTGCCAGCAGCTTGACTAGCGGCACCGGGGAGCTGTTTTTT. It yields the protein CASSLTSGTGELFF. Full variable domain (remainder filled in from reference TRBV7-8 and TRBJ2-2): GAGVSQSPRYKVAKRGQDVALRCDPISGHVSLFWYQQALGQGPEFLTYFQNEAQLDKSGLPSDRFFAERPEGSVSTLKIQRTQQEDSAVYLCASSLTSGTGELFFGEGSRLTVL.

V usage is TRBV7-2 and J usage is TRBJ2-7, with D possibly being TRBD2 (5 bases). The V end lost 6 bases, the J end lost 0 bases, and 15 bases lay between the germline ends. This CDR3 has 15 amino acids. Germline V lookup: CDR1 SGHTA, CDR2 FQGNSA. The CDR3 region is CASREDLTTSYEQYF. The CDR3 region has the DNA TGTGCCAGCAGGGAGGACCTTACTACCTCCTACGAGCAGTACTTC.

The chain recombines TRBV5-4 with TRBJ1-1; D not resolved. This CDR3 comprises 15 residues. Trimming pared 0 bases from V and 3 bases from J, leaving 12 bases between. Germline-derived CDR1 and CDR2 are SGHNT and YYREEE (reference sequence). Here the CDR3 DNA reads TGTGCCAGCAGCTTGGGGGGAGGAGGGTACACTGAAGCTTTCTTT. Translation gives CASSLGGGGYTEAFF.